Below are 23 T cell receptor beta chains sequenced from a single sample in a study of radiotherapy plus CTLA-4 blockade in lung cancer (dated by TCRdb to the late 2010s). Libraries were made using the immunoSEQ multiplex PCR assay. TCRdb carries this immuneACCESS record with in-frame sequences only. Its versions omit some clonotypes, under half of them owing to an unresolved V gene in the studies checked, with the rest unexplained. The sample yields 75,000 to 100,000 clones; approximately 75% were counted once. The ten largest clonotypes hold approximately 2.8% of the sample. The sequencing used peripheral blood, collected from a patient treated with radiotherapy plus ipilimumab. The receptor set was obtained from a human donor with non-small cell lung cancer who had a partial response to radiotherapy plus ipilimumab. Some clones in this sample may be carry-over from other donors' samples.

In its sample, this clone was seen once. The V and J genes are TRBV5-4 and TRBJ2-5; a weak D match, TRBD1 (6 bases). The germline CDR1 and CDR2 sequences are SGHNT and YYREEE (reference sequence). Trimming shortened V by 0 bases and J by 5 bases, and 11 bases separated the two germline ends. The CDR3 runs to 14 residues. The CDR3 loop reads CASSLVGDTETQYF. CDR3 nucleotide sequence: TGTGCCAGCAGCTTGGTCGGGGACACGGAGACCCAGTACTTC.

J is TRBJ2-3 and V is TRBV18, with 8 positions matching TRBD2. Trimming at V came to 5 bases and at J to 4 bases, leaving 5 bases not matched to a gene. Germline V gene lookup returns CDR1 KGHSH and CDR2 LQKENI. The CDR3 is made up of 14 amino acids. In DNA, the CDR3 is TGTGCCAGCTCAAGGAGCGGGGGCGCAGATACGCAGTATTTT. This codes for CASSRSGGADTQYF.

This chain joins TRBV28 and TRBJ2-5; D is possibly TRBD1 (6 bases). Per germline, CDR1 MDHEN and CDR2 SYDVKM. Trimming took 2 bases from V and 1 from J, leaving 14 bases between them. This CDR3 has 16 amino acids. The CDR3 here is CASSLMGARTQETQYF. CDR3 bases: TGTGCCAGCAGTTTAATGGGGGCCAGAACCCAAGAGACCCAGTACTTC.

The chain uses TRBV10-3 and TRBJ1-3; no firm D call. The V gene lost 6 bases and the J gene lost 3 bases, with 9 bases spanning the gap. This CDR3 comprises 13 residues. Germline lookup yields CDR1 ENHRY and CDR2 SYGVKD. This chain's CDR3 is CAIRRALGNTIYF. As DNA, the CDR3 is TGTGCCATCAGACGAGCGCTTGGAAACACCATATATTTT.

The chain combines TRBV14 with TRBJ1-1; D is uncertain. Germline CDR1 reads SGHDN; CDR2 reads FVKESK. There are 14 residues in the CDR3. The V end was cut by 5 bases, the J end by 1 base, with 11 bases between. CDR3 sequence: CASSWTAGNTEAFF. The CDR3 DNA is TGTGCCAGCAGCTGGACGGCGGGGAACACTGAAGCTTTCTTT.

J is TRBJ1-3 and V is TRBV19; no clear D gene. The V gene's germline CDR1 is LNHDA and CDR2 SQIVND (reference sequence). Trimming left V 6 bases short and J 0 bases short, with 9 bases between. This CDR3 is built from 14 residues. For the CDR3, the DNA is TGTGCCAGTAGGGAGGTCAGCTCTGGAAACACCATATATTTT. It is translated as CASREVSSGNTIYF.

The chain recombines TRBV7-6 with TRBJ1-5; TRBD1 matches at 8 bases. V was pared by 1 base and J by 2 bases, with 7 bases of the junction left unmatched. Germline V gene data show CDR1 as SGHVS and CDR2 as FNYEAQ. CDR3 length equals 17 residues. The CDR3 reads CASSLVAQGAGNQPQHF. In DNA, the CDR3 is TGTGCCAGCAGCTTAGTCGCGCAGGGGGCCGGCAATCAGCCCCAGCATTTT.

The J gene is TRBJ1-2, the V gene TRBV5-1; perhaps TRBD1 as D (6 bases). Deletions cut 0 bases from V and 1 base from J, with 10 bases between. CDR3 length: 15 residues. The germline CDR1 and CDR2 sequences are SGHRS and YFSETQ. The CDR3 reads CASSLAGTFNYGYTF. In DNA, the CDR3 is TGCGCCAGCAGCTTGGCCGGGACATTTAACTATGGCTACACCTTC.

The V call is TRBV7-9, the J call TRBJ2-7, with a tentative D call TRBD2 (5 bases). CDR1 and CDR2 from the germline V gene are SEHNR and FQNEAQ (reference sequence). CDR3 length equals 18 residues. The V and J ends lost 0 bases and 0 bases respectively, with 18 bases between them. The CDR3 protein is CASSLARGSSGSSYEQYF. The CDR3 DNA reads TGTGCCAGCAGCTTAGCCCGAGGGAGTTCGGGTAGCTCCTACGAGCAGTACTTC. The whole variable domain, remainder taken from reference TRBV7-9 and TRBJ2-7, is DTGVSQNPRHKITKRGQNVTFRCDPISEHNRLYWYRQTLGQGPEFLTYFQNEAQLEKSRLLSDRFSAERPKGSFSTLEIQRTEQGDSAMYLCASSLARGSSGSSYEQYFGPGTRLTVT.

This chain joins TRBV18 and TRBJ2-1; D is possibly TRBD2 (5 bases). V was clipped by 1 base and J by 9 bases, with 7 bases between them. The CDR3 runs to 12 residues. Germline CDR1 is KGHSH and CDR2 is LQKENI. This CDR3 reads CASSPREGEQFF. DNA for the CDR3: TGTGCCAGCTCACCACGAGAGGGTGAGCAGTTCTTC.

The CDR3 nucleotides are TGCGCCAGCAGCCAAGTAATCCCCGTTGTGACTAATGAAAAACTGTTTTTT. Protein: CASSQVIPVVTNEKLFF. The gene calls are TRBV4-1 and TRBJ1-4; D is undetermined. Looked up from germline, CDR1 is MGHRA and CDR2 is YSYEKL. The CDR3 totals 17 residues. Trimming took 1 base from V and 2 from J, leaving 14 bases between them.

The chain joins TRBV30 to TRBJ2-3; TRBD1 matches 9 bases. The CDR3 runs to 15 residues. J gave up 1 base and V 6 bases, and 8 bases lay outside the gene matches. CDR1 is GTSNPN and CDR2 is SVGIG in the germline V gene (reference sequence). Here the CDR3 reads CACGSRTGGTDTQYF. DNA for the CDR3: TGTGCCTGTGGTTCACGGACAGGGGGCACAGATACGCAGTATTTT.

CDR3 DNA sequence: TGTGCCAGCAGCTTGGTTCTGACCGGGCCCAGGGGGACCCAGTACTTC. This sequence encodes CASSLVLTGPRGTQYF. The chain recombines TRBV11-2 with TRBJ2-5; possible D gene TRBD1, 6 bases. There are 16 residues in the CDR3. CDR1 is SGHAT and CDR2 is FQNNGV in the germline V gene. The V end was cut by 3 bases, the J end by 7 bases, with 21 bases between.

The chain recombines TRBV6-1 with TRBJ2-3; TRBD2 aligns across 12 bases. Germline V lookup: CDR1 MNHNS, CDR2 SASEGT. J was trimmed by 7 bases and V by 7 bases; bases with no gene match: 9. CDR3 length: 15 amino acids. CDR3 DNA: TGTGCCAGCACCCAAGGACTAGCGGGAAGTTATACGCAGTATTTT. Translated, it gives CASTQGLAGSYTQYF.

For the CDR3, the DNA is TGTGCCAGTAGTGGGACAGGAAGGGAAAAACTGTTTTTT. Amino acids: CASSGTGREKLFF. The gene calls are TRBV19 and TRBJ1-4, with 8 bases fitting TRBD1. Germline trimming cut 5 bases from V and 8 bases from J; bases unmatched to any gene: 4. CDR3 length: 13 residues. In germline, CDR1 is LNHDA, CDR2 SQIVND (reference sequence).

For this clone: Other DNA sequences in this sample translate to the same CDR3. The rearrangement links TRBV6-5 to TRBJ1-5; D is unclear. The V end lost 6 bases, the J end lost 2 bases, and 11 bases lay between the germline ends. Germline-derived CDR1 and CDR2 are MNHEY and SVGAGI. The CDR3 sequence is 14 residues long. CDR3 sequence (DNA): TGTGCCAGCAGCTCTTCCAGTGGCAATCAGCCCCAGCATTTT. Translating gives CASSSSSGNQPQHF.

This chain joins TRBV28 and TRBJ2-7; 7 positions match TRBD1. The V and J ends lost 5 bases and 2 bases, in that order; junction bases with no gene match: 6. CDR3 length equals 14 residues. The V gene's germline CDR1 is MDHEN and CDR2 SYDVKM. In nucleotides, the CDR3 is TGTGCCAGCAGTATCTATGACAGGGCCTACGAGCAGTACTTC. It translates to CASSIYDRAYEQYF.

The chain links TRBV19 to TRBJ1-2, with D possibly TRBD1 on 5 matching bases. In germline, CDR1 is LNHDA, CDR2 SQIVND (reference sequence). The CDR3 runs 14 residues. Trimming removed 1 base from V and 7 bases from J, with 13 bases in between. Here the CDR3 DNA reads TGTGCCAGTAGTATAGTCCCGGGGGGGACTGGCTACACCTTC. It yields the protein CASSIVPGGTGYTF.

This rearrangement joins TRBV5-4 to TRBJ2-4; a possible D gene is TRBD2 (6 bases). Trimming pared 3 bases from V and 4 bases from J, leaving 14 bases between. CDR1 SGHNT and CDR2 YYREEE come from the germline V gene (reference sequence). This CDR3 region has 15 residues. The DNA of the CDR3 is TGTGCCAGCAGCTCTAAGACTAGGGAAAAAAACATTCAGTACTTC. Its protein product is CASSSKTREKNIQYF.

The rearrangement links TRBV7-8 to TRBJ1-4, with TRBD1 identical over 7 bases. Germline assignment: CDR1 SGHVS and CDR2 FQNEAQ. The CDR3 is 13 amino acids. The trim removed 5 bases at V and 9 bases at J, leaving 6 bases unmatched. The CDR3, as DNA: TGTGCCAGCAGCCCGAGACAGGGACAAAAACTGTTTTTT. It codes for CASSPRQGQKLFF.

The rearrangement joins TRBV7-9 to TRBJ2-7; 9 positions agree with TRBD1. From germline, CDR1 is SEHNR and CDR2 FQNEAQ (reference sequence). The CDR3 contains 14 residues. Trimming took 2 bases from V and 12 from J; bases not matched to a gene: 11. The CDR3 nucleotides are TGTGCCAGCAGCTTAAGGAATTCCGGGACAGGGTTGTACTTC. It yields the protein CASSLRNSGTGLYF.

The V call is TRBV15, the J call TRBJ1-4; the D gene is possibly TRBD1 (6 bases). Germline CDR1 reads LNHNV; CDR2 reads YYDKDF (reference sequence). CDR3 length: 17 amino acids. V lost 2 bases, J lost 7 bases, and 20 bases lay in between. CDR3 region: CATSRPLQGVGTEKLFF. CDR3 nucleotides: TGTGCCACCAGCAGACCCCTACAGGGAGTCGGGACTGAAAAACTGTTTTTT.

The chain joins TRBV2 to TRBJ2-1, with D possibly TRBD2 on 6 matching bases. CDR3 length: 11 residues. The V end was cut by 10 bases, the J end by 10 bases, with 14 bases between. Germline V gene data show CDR1 as SNHLY and CDR2 as FYNNEI. CDR3 loop: CAIRWGGEQFF. The CDR3 DNA reads as TGTGCCATACGTTGGGGAGGCGAGCAGTTCTTC.